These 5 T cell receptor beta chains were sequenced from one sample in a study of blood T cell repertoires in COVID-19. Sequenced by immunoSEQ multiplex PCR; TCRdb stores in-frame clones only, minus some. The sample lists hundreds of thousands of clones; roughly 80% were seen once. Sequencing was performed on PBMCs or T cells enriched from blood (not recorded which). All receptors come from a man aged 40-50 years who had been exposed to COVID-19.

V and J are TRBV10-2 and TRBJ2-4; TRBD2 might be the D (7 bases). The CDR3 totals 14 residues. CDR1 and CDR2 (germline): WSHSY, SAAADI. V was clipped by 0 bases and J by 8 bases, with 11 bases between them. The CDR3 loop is CASSESGGRDIQYF. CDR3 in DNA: TGCGCCAGCAGTGAGTCAGGGGGGAGGGACATTCAGTACTTC.

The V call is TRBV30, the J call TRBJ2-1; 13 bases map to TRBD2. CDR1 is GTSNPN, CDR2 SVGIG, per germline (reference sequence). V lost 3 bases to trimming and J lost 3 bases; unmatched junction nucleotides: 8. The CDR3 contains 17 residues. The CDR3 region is CAWSAPTSGRLYNEQFF. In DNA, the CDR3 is TGTGCCTGGAGCGCCCCGACTAGCGGGAGGCTCTACAATGAGCAGTTCTTC.

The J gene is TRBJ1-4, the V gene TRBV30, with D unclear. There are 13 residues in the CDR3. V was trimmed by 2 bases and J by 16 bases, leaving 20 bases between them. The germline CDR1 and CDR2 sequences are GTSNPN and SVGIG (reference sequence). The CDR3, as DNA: TGTGCCTGGAGTCTAAATACCGGGGAGAAAGAGTTTTTT. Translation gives CAWSLNTGEKEFF.

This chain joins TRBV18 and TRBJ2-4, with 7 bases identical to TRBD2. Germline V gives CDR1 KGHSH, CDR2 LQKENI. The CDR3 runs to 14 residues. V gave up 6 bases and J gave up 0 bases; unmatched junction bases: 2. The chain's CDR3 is CASSAGVAKNIQYF. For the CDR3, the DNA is TGTGCCAGCTCCGCGGGGGTAGCCAAAAACATTCAGTACTTC.

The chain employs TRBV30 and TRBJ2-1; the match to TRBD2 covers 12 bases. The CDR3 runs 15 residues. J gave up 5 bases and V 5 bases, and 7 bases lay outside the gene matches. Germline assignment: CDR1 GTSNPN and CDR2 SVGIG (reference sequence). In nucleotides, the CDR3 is TGTGCCTGGGCCACAGGACTAGCGGGAAACAATGAGCAGTTCTTC. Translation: CAWATGLAGNNEQFF.